Below, 19 T cell receptor beta chains from the same sample are listed, as sequenced in a study of blood T cell repertoires in COVID-19. Method: immunoSEQ multiplex PCR; TCRdb's copy keeps in-frame clones and lacks some. The sample has roughly 200,000 clones; roughly 89% are singletons. Sequenced: peripheral blood. The receptors were gathered from a man aged 55 to 70 who had recovered from COVID-19.

V is TRBV7-7 and J is TRBJ2-7; TRBD2 agrees at 9 bases. Trimming at V came to 5 bases and at J to 3 bases, leaving 8 bases not matched to a gene. This CDR3 contains 15 residues. Germline lookup yields CDR1 SSHAT and CDR2 FNYEAQ (reference sequence). The CDR3 here is CASSPLGAGGYEQYF. In nucleotides, the CDR3 is TGTGCCAGCAGCCCGCTAGGAGCGGGGGGCTACGAGCAGTACTTC. The whole variable domain, remainder taken from reference TRBV7-7 and TRBJ2-7, is GAGVSQSPRYKVTKRGQDVTLRCDPISSHATLYWYQQALGQGPEFLTYFNYEAQPDKSGLPSDRFSAERPEGSISTLTIQRTEQRDSAMYRCASSPLGAGGYEQYFGPGTRLTVT.

This clone was observed once. CDR3 residues: CASSVTGVNTEAFF. CDR3 coding DNA: TGTGCCAGCAGCGTGACAGGGGTGAACACTGAAGCTTTCTTT. The rearrangement uses TRBV9 and TRBJ1-1, with TRBD1 identical over 8 bases. The CDR3 is made up of 14 amino acids. The V gene's germline CDR1 is SGDLS and CDR2 YYNGEE. With 2 bases clipped from V and 0 bases from J, the junction kept 0 bases outside the gene matches.

The CDR3 coding sequence is TGTGCCATCAGTACCTCGGACACTCATGAAGCTTTCTTT. Its translation is CAISTSDTHEAFF. The chain has TRBV10-3 and TRBJ1-1, with D possibly being TRBD1 (5 bases). Germline lookup yields CDR1 ENHRY and CDR2 SYGVKD. V was cut by 5 bases and J by 7 bases, with 14 bases left in between. The CDR3 extends over 13 amino acids.

The rearrangement uses TRBV6-4 and TRBJ1-1, with a weak D call TRBD1 (5 bases). Trimming stripped 3 bases from V and 11 bases from J, with 10 bases between. Germline V gene sequence: CDR1 MRHNA, CDR2 SNTAGT. There are 11 residues in the CDR3. The CDR3 DNA sequence: TGTGCCAGCAGTGATCACAGGCAGGCTTTCTTT. Translated: CASSDHRQAFF.

The gene calls are TRBV30 and TRBJ1-1, with D possibly matching TRBD1 (6 bases). CDR3 length equals 12 residues. Germline V gene data show CDR1 as GTSNPN and CDR2 as SVGIG (reference sequence). Trimming stripped 4 bases from V and 5 bases from J, with 11 bases between. The CDR3 loop reads CAWTQGWTEAFF. CDR3 coding DNA: TGTGCCTGGACACAGGGATGGACTGAAGCTTTCTTT.

The chain joins TRBV19 to TRBJ1-2; 7 nucleotides align to TRBD1. Germline CDR1 and CDR2: LNHDA and SQIVND (reference sequence). J was trimmed by 0 bases and V by 6 bases; bases with no gene match: 4. The CDR3 runs 14 residues. CDR3 bases: TGTGCCAGTAGGAGGGGACAGACTAACTATGGCTACACCTTC. Translating it yields CASRRGQTNYGYTF.

The sample holds one count of this clone. The J gene is TRBJ1-4, the V gene TRBV7-6, with D possibly being TRBD1 (6 bases). Germline CDR1 SGHVS, CDR2 FNYEAQ. Trimming stripped 1 base from V and 5 bases from J, with 11 bases between. The length of the CDR3 is 15 residues. CDR3 nucleotide sequence: TGTGCCAGCAGCTTAGGTACAGGGATAAATGAAAAACTGTTTTTT. It encodes CASSLGTGINEKLFF. Based on the CDR3 plus reference TRBV7-6 and TRBJ1-4, the full variable domain is GAGVSQSPRYKVTKRGQDVALRCDPISGHVSLYWYRQALGQGPEFLTYFNYEAQQDKSGLPNDRFSAERPEGSISTLTIQRTEQRDSAMYRCASSLGTGINEKLFFGSGTQLSVL.

V usage is TRBV3-1 (or the pseudogene TRBV3-2) and J usage is TRBJ1-2; D might be TRBD1 (5 bases). The V and J ends lost 1 base and 8 bases respectively, with 14 bases between them. This CDR3 has 14 residues. Per germline, CDR1 LGHDT and CDR2 YNNKEL (reference sequence). The CDR3: CASSQVSIGGGYTF. The CDR3 region has the DNA TGTGCCAGCAGCCAAGTTTCTATTGGGGGGGGCTACACCTTC.

The genes are TRBV7-2 and TRBJ2-7; tentative D call: TRBD2 (6 bases). Germline V gene sequence: CDR1 SGHTA, CDR2 FQGNSA. V was clipped by 4 bases and J by 3 bases, with 10 bases between them. The CDR3 contains 13 residues. Written as DNA, the CDR3 is TGTGCCAGCAGCTGGGCGGACTACTACGAGCAGTACTTC. Translated, it gives CASSWADYYEQYF.

The V gene is TRBV2, the J gene TRBJ2-1; 8 bases map to TRBD2. This CDR3 has 15 residues. Trimming removed 4 bases from V and 4 bases from J; junction bases left unmatched: 6. Germline CDR1 and CDR2: SNHLY and FYNNEI. As DNA, the CDR3 is TGTGCCAGCAGTGTACCAGCGGGGGATTACAATGAGCAGTTCTTC. Encoded protein: CASSVPAGDYNEQFF.

V gene TRBV4-1 combines with J gene TRBJ2-7; TRBD2 matches 11 bases. CDR3 length: 17 amino acids. Trimming at V came to 1 base and at J to 3 bases, leaving 8 bases not matched to a gene. Germline V gene data show CDR1 as MGHRA and CDR2 as YSYEKL. The CDR3 reads CASSQARTSGFHYEQYF. CDR3 coding DNA: TGCGCCAGCAGCCAAGCTAGGACTAGCGGGTTCCACTACGAGCAGTACTTC.

The V and J genes are TRBV30 and TRBJ2-1, with TRBD2 matching over 13 bases. Per the germline V gene, CDR1 is GTSNPN and CDR2 is SVGIG (reference sequence). V was clipped by 3 bases and J by 8 bases; unmatched bases: 7. The CDR3 spans 15 residues. The CDR3 DNA reads as TGTGCCTGGAGCGCTGGACTAGCGGGAGTGGATGAGCAGTTCTTC. Protein: CAWSAGLAGVDEQFF.

The chain employs TRBV9 and TRBJ1-3, with D hard to call. This CDR3 contains 13 residues. V dropped 7 bases and J dropped 0 bases, with 8 bases sitting between them. Germline CDR1 and CDR2: SGDLS and YYNGEE. CDR3 in DNA: TGTGCCAGCGGCTCTTTCTCTGGAAACACCATATATTTT. Protein: CASGSFSGNTIYF. The full variable domain, with the rest looked up from reference TRBV9 and TRBJ1-3, is DSGVTQTPKHLITATGQRVTLRCSPRSGDLSVYWYQQSLDQGLQFLIQYYNGEERAKGNILERFSAQQFPDLHSELNLSSLELGDSALYFCASGSFSGNTIYFGEGSWLTVV.

The chain employs TRBV7-9 and TRBJ2-3; 9 bases align to TRBD1. This CDR3 has 15 residues. Trimming removed 5 bases from V and 5 bases from J; junction bases left unmatched: 8. CDR1 is SEHNR and CDR2 is FQNEAQ in the germline V gene (reference sequence). CDR3 DNA sequence: TGTGCCAGCAGCCCCCGGACAGGGGCAGGAGATACGCAGTATTTT. The encoded protein is CASSPRTGAGDTQYF.

The chain joins TRBV28 to TRBJ2-1; 7 nucleotides agree with TRBD2. The CDR3 has 14 amino acids. Unmatched junction bases numbered 10, after V lost 10 bases and J lost 4 bases. The germline V gene encodes CDR1 MDHEN and CDR2 SYDVKM. CDR3 amino acids: CATRWAGDYNEQFF. The CDR3 DNA is TGTGCCACCAGGTGGGCGGGAGATTACAATGAGCAGTTCTTC. Filled out from reference TRBV28 and TRBJ2-1, the complete variable domain reads DVKVTQSSRYLVKRTGEKVFLECVQDMDHENMFWYRQDPGLGLRLIYFSYDVKMKEKGDIPEGYSVSREKKERFSLILESASTNQTSMYLCATRWAGDYNEQFFGPGTRLTVL.

This clone has only a few counts. The gene calls are TRBV7-8 and TRBJ2-7; 10 bases match TRBD2. The CDR3 extends over 13 amino acids. The V gene end was trimmed by 6 bases and the J gene end by 3 bases; junction bases not matched to a gene: 2. From germline, CDR1 is SGHVS and CDR2 FQNEAQ. As DNA, the CDR3 is TGTGCCAGCAGACGACTAGCGGGCTACGAGCAGTACTTC. This encodes CASRRLAGYEQYF. Using reference TRBV7-8 and TRBJ2-7 for the parts outside the CDR3, the full variable domain is GAGVSQSPRYKVAKRGQDVALRCDPISGHVSLFWYQQALGQGPEFLTYFQNEAQLDKSGLPSDRFFAERPEGSVSTLKIQRTQQEDSAVYLCASRRLAGYEQYFGPGTRLTVT.

This chain connects TRBV24-1 to TRBJ2-1; no reliable D call. The CDR3 is 12 residues long. Germline-derived CDR1 and CDR2 are KGHDR and SFDVKD. V lost 1 base to trimming and J lost 8 bases, with 5 bases between them. Written as DNA, the CDR3 is TGTGCCACCAGTGATTTAGGAGATGAGCAGTTCTTC. It codes for CATSDLGDEQFF.

The chain couples TRBV19 to TRBJ2-1; 7 bases match TRBD1. Germline V gives CDR1 LNHDA, CDR2 SQIVND (reference sequence). J lost 6 bases, V lost 10 bases, and 9 bases had no gene match. The CDR3 totals 13 residues. Here the CDR3 reads CATGQDPSNEQFF. The CDR3 coding sequence is TGTGCCACCGGACAGGACCCTTCCAATGAGCAGTTCTTC.

V and J are TRBV7-2 and TRBJ1-5; tentatively, D is TRBD1 (5 bases). The CDR3 is 15 residues long. Germline CDR1 reads SGHTA; CDR2 reads FQGNSA. V lost 2 bases and J 9 bases, leaving 17 bases between the germline ends. The CDR3 region is CASSLFSGTGGPQHF. The DNA for the CDR3 is TGTGCCAGCAGCTTATTTTCGGGGACGGGAGGGCCCCAGCATTTT.